A few counts support the clone carrying this T cell receptor (beta chain). What it binds is not known. This sample was taken from a study of blood T cells in healthy people across ages. J gave up 5 bases and V 0 bases, and 7 bases lay outside the gene matches. This CDR3 has 16 amino acids. Germline-derived CDR1 and CDR2 are DFQATT and SNEGSKA (reference sequence). Primed by a sample-barcoded 5' primer and a J-beta primer mix, a second PCR proceeded for about 7 to 11 cycles. TCRdb reprocessed the 5' RACE reads with MiXCR, giving one entry per CDR3 protein. Found here are 500,000 to 700,000 distinct CDR3 sequences, around 31% of them singletons; the top ten hold 15% to 19%. Study outcomes and limitations: When one million T cells were used, diversity estimates were thought to be underestimates. No conclusive comparison of naive versus antigen-experienced cells was possible with unsorted PBMCs. Compared with aged donors, long-lived donors showed fewer expanded clones, suggesting selection.

Specimen: blood. This sequence was found in a woman older than 75 in good health. J is TRBJ2-2 and V is TRBV20-1; 9 bases match TRBD1. CDR3 DNA: TGCAGTGCTAGAGATTGGGACAGGGATCGAACCGGGGAGCTGTTTTTT. The encoded protein is CSARDWDRDRTGELFF.